This T cell receptor (beta chain) was sequenced in a study of blood T cell repertoires in COVID-19 (dated by TCRdb to 2019 to 2021). Describing the broader study: Collaborator samples came from the United States, Italy and Spain and covered acute and convalescent phases of COVID-19. The prospective study material was composed of cDNA or gDNA derived from T cells, B-cell-depleted T cells, or PBMCs. Deeply sampled blood TCRbeta repertoires from subjects exposed to, actively infected with, or recovered from COVID-19 were included in the dataset. The repertoires were made available in a free public database intended to serve as a resource for research on the immune response to SARS-CoV-2. The samples were drawn from two sources: the first 160 participants of the ongoing ImmuneRACE study, and 1,000 to 1,500 subjects contributed by 6 global collaborators. Sample metadata almost always included a de-identified subject ID, COVID-19 status, age in years and sex. HLA class I and class II types, where available, came from metadata supplied by the sample provider rather than from assay-based typing. The study at large found these results: The amount of clinical and demographic metadata varied by source and participant and was provided uncurated.

With respect to this clone: What antigen it recognizes has not been identified. Base quality data are lacking; no much larger clone is found one base away.

The immunoSEQ Assay, a bias-controlled multiplex PCR, was used to amplify TCRbeta CDR3 regions from genomic DNA. On the authors' methods: The number of nucleated cells in each sample was estimated from the amplification of reference gene primers within the assay. Sequence reads were collapsed and filtered to measure the absolute abundance of every unique TCRbeta CDR3 rearrangement. For each sample, productive Simpson clonality was calculated as the square root of Simpson's diversity index over productive rearrangements. TCRdb retrieved this table from immuneACCESS and kept in-frame rearrangements only. Not all clones are present; in checked studies, unresolved V genes account for under half, and no reason is known for the remainder. V, J and clone size are those of that table, while D and trimming were read from the DNA. The table for this sample lists approximately 290,000 clones; roughly 90% of them were counted only once. Approximately 2.2% of the sample is taken by the ten largest.

Trimming removed 5 bases from V and 4 bases from J, leaving 14 bases between the germline ends. The germline V gene (reference sequence) provides CDR1 LNHDA and CDR2 SQIVND. From its cysteine to its phenylalanine, the CDR3 spans 15 amino acids. The sequence is cut down to CDR3 DNA, 45 bases in frame from base 1. The collaborating institutions used their own protocols to collect whole blood in K2EDTA tubes. For TCRbeta analysis, collaborators shipped samples as frozen whole blood, isolated PBMCs, or DNA extracted from either of those sample types. The sequence derives from a man aged 18 to 29 with active or convalescent COVID-19. The rearrangement combines TRBV19 with TRBJ2-2, with a tentative D gene TRBD2 over 6 matching bases. Specimen: peripheral blood. Read as DNA, the sequence is TGTGCCAGTAGTCGGGGACTCCTAGCCACCGGGGAGCTGTTTTTT. Translated, it reads CASSRGLLATGELFF.